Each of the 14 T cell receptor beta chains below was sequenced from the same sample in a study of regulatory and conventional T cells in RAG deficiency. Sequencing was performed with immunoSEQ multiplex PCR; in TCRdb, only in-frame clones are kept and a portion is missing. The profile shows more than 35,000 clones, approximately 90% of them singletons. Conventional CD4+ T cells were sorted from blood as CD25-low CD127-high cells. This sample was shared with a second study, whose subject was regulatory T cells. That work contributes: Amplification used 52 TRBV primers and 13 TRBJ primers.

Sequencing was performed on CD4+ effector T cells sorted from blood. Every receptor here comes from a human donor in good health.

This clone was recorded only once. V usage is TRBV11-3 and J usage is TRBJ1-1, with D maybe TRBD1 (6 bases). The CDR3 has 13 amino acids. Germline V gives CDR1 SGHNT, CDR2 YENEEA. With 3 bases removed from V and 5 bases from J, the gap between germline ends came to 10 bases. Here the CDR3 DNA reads TGTGCCAGCAGCTTTCGAGGGGGGACTGAAGCTTTCTTT. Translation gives CASSFRGGTEAFF.

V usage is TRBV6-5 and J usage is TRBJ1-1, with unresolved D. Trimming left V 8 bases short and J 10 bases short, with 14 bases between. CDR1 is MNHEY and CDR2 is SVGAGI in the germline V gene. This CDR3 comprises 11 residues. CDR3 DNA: TGTGCCAGCTCACTTCGGAGGAGAGCTTTCTTT. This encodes CASSLRRRAFF.

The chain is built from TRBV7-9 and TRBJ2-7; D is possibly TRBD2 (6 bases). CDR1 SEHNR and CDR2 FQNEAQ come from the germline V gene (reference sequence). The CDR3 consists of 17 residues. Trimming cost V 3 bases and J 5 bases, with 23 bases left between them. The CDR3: CASSLGSSGRGRNEQYF. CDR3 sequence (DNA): TGTGCCAGCAGCTTGGGTAGTAGCGGTAGAGGCCGGAACGAGCAGTACTTC.

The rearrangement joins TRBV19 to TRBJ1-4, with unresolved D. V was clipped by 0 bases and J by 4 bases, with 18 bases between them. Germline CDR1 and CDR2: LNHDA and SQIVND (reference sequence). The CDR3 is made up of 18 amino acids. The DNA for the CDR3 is TGTGCCAGTAGTATAGACCTTTCCTACCGGGAAAATAATGAAAAACTGTTTTTT. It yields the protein CASSIDLSYRENNEKLFF.

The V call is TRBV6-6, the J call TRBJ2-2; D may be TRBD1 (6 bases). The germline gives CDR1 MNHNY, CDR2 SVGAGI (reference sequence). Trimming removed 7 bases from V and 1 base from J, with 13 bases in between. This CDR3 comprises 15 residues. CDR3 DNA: TGTGCCAGCACACCTACACAGGGGAACACCGGGGAGCTGTTTTTT. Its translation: CASTPTQGNTGELFF.

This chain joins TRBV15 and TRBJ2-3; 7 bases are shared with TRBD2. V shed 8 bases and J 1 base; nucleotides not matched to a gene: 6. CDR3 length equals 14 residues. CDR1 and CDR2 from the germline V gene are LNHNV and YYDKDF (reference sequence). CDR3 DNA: TGTGCCACCTGCTTGGCGGGAGGCACAGATACGCAGTATTTT. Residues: CATCLAGGTDTQYF. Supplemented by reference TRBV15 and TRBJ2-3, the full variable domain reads DAMVIQNPRYQVTQFGKPVTLSCSQTLNHNVMYWYQQKSSQAPKLLFHYYDKDFNNEADTPDNFQSRRPNTSFCFLDIRSPGLGDTAMYLCATCLAGGTDTQYFGPGTRLTVL.

The CDR3 DNA sequence: TGTGCCAGCTCAGGGTCGAACACTGAAGCTTTCTTT. Translating gives CASSGSNTEAFF. The chain carries TRBV18 and TRBJ1-1; D unclear. Germline V lookup: CDR1 KGHSH, CDR2 LQKENI. The CDR3 sequence is 12 residues long. The germline V and J ends were trimmed by 5 bases and 1 base, with 5 bases remaining between them.

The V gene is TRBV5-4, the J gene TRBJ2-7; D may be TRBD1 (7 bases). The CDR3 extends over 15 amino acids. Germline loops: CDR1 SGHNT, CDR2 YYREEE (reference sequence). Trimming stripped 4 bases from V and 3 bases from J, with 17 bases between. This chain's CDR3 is CASSPGAGGNYEQYF. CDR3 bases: TGTGCCAGCAGCCCGGGCGCAGGGGGGAACTACGAGCAGTACTTC.

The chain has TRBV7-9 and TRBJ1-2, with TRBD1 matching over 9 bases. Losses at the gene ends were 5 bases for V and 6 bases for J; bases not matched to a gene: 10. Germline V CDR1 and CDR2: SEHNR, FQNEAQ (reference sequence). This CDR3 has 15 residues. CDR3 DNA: TGTGCCAGCAGCGCAACCGGGACAGGGATGGATGGCTACACCTTC. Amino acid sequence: CASSATGTGMDGYTF.

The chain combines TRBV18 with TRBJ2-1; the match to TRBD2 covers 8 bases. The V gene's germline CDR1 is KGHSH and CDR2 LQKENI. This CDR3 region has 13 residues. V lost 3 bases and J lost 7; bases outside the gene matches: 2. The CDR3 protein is CASSPAGGNEQFF. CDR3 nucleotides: TGTGCCAGCTCACCCGCGGGGGGTAATGAGCAGTTCTTC.

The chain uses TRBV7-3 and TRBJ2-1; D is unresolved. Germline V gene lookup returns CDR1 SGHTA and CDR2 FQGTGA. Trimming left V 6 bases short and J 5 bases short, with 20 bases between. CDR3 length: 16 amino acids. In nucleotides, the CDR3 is TGTGCCAGCAGTCAAGGACGTACGAAGACGAACAATGAGCAGTTCTTC. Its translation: CASSQGRTKTNNEQFF.

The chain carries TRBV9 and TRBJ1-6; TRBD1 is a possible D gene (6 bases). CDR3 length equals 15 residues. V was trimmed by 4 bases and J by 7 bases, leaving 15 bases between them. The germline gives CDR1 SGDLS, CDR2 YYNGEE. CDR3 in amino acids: CASSIDRGHNSPLHF. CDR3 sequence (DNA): TGTGCCAGCAGCATCGACCGGGGGCACAATTCACCCCTCCACTTT. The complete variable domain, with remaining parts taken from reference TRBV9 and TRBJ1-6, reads DSGVTQTPKHLITATGQRVTLRCSPRSGDLSVYWYQQSLDQGLQFLIQYYNGEERAKGNILERFSAQQFPDLHSELNLSSLELGDSALYFCASSIDRGHNSPLHFGNGTRLTVT.

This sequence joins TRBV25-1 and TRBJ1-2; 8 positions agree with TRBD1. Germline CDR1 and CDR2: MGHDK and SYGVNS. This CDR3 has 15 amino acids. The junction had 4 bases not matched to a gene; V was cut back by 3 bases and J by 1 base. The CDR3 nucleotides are TGTGCCAGCAGTGAGGGGACAGGTTATAACTATGGCTACACCTTC. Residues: CASSEGTGYNYGYTF.

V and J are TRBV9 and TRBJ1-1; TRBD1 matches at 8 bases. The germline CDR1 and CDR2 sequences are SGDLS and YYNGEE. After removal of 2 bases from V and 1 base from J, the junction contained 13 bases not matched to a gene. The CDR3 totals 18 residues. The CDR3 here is CASSVLPNRQGSNTEAFF. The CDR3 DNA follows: TGTGCCAGCAGCGTCCTCCCAAACCGACAGGGGTCGAACACTGAAGCTTTCTTT.